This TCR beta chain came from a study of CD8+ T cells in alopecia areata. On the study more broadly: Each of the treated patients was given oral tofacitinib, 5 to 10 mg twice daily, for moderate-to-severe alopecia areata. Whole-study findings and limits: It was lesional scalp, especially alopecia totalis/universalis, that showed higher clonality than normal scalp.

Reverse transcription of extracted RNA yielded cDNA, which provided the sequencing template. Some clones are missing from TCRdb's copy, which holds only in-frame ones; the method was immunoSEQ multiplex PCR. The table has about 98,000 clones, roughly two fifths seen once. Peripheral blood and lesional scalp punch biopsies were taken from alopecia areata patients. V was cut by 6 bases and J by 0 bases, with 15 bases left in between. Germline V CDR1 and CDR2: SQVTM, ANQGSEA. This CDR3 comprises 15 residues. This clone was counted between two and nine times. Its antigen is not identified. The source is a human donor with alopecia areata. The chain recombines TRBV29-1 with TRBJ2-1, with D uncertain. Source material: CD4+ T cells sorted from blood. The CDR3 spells CSVARRLSSYNEQFF. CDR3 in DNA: TGCAGCGTAGCTCGCCGGTTGAGCTCCTACAATGAGCAGTTCTTC.